Listed below are T cell receptor beta chains from one sample, sequenced in a study of T cell clones after liver transplantation. Sequencing was performed with immunoSEQ multiplex PCR; in TCRdb, only in-frame clones are kept and a portion is missing. The sample lists about 75,000 clones, roughly 90% occurring once. Sequenced material: CD4+ T cells from blood, taken before liver transplant. Receptors originate from a human donor who received a liver transplant. Both conserved end residues are part of each CDR3. A D gene is named only where the DNA matches it firmly. Not every row has a clone size; where given, it reads once, few, many or a size class.

clone size: -
V gene: TRBV9
J gene: TRBJ2-1
D gene: -
CDR3 DNA: TGTGCCAGCAGCCCTGGTGGGGGAACGGGATACAATGAGCAGTTCTTC
CDR3 protein: CASSPGGGTGYNEQFF

clone size: -
V gene: TRBV9
J gene: TRBJ2-3
D gene: -
CDR3 DNA: TGTGCCAGCAGCGTAATGGGAGAGGGGGATACGCAGTATTTT
CDR3 protein: CASSVMGEGDTQYF

clone size: -
V gene: TRBV5-6
J gene: TRBJ2-7
D gene: TRBD2
CDR3 DNA: TGTGCCAGCAGCGCGCTAGCGGGAGGGGACTCCTACGAGCAGTACTTC
CDR3 protein: CASSALAGGDSYEQYF

clone size: -
V gene: TRBV5-1
J gene: TRBJ2-3
D gene: TRBD2
CDR3 DNA: TGCGCCAGCAGCTTAAATGGACTAGAGACAGATACGCAGTATTTT
CDR3 protein: CASSLNGLETDTQYF

clone size: -
V gene: TRBV6-1
J gene: TRBJ2-4
D gene: -
CDR3 DNA: TGTGCCAGCAGTGATTGGTCAGGGGCCAAAAACATTCAGTACTTC
CDR3 protein: CASSDWSGAKNIQYF

clone size: -
V gene: TRBV27
J gene: TRBJ1-5
D gene: TRBD1
CDR3 DNA: TGTGCCAGCAGCATTATAATGGCAGGGGGCTTGGGGCCCCAGCATTTT
CDR3 protein: CASSIIMAGGLGPQHF

clone size: -
V gene: TRBV7-9
J gene: TRBJ1-4
D gene: TRBD1
CDR3 DNA: TGTGCCAGCAGCTTAAATGCGATACAGGGGGGTTTTGAAAAACTGTTTTTT
CDR3 protein: CASSLNAIQGGFEKLFF

clone size: once
V gene: TRBV10-1
J gene: TRBJ2-7
D gene: -
CDR3 DNA: TGCGCCAGCAGTGAGGGCGGTAGCTCCTACGAGCAGTACTTC
CDR3 protein: CASSEGGSSYEQYF

clone size: -
V gene: TRBV28
J gene: TRBJ1-4
D gene: -
CDR3 DNA: TGTGCCAGCAGTTTCGAAAGGAGGGTTGGGACTAATGAAAAACTGTTTTTT
CDR3 protein: CASSFERRVGTNEKLFF

clone size: few
V gene: TRBV11-3
J gene: TRBJ2-5
D gene: -
CDR3 DNA: TGTGCCAGCAGCCCCCTGGGTGGATCCGAGACCCAGTACTTC
CDR3 protein: CASSPLGGSETQYF

clone size: -
V gene: TRBV9
J gene: TRBJ2-1
D gene: TRBD2
CDR3 DNA: TGTGCCAGCAGCGGGCTAGCGGGAGTGGACAATGAGCAGTTCTTC
CDR3 protein: CASSGLAGVDNEQFF

clone size: -
V gene: TRBV7-2
J gene: TRBJ2-1
D gene: -
CDR3 DNA: TGTGCCAGCAGCTTCTTTGCTACCTCAGACCTATACAATGAGCAGTTCTTC
CDR3 protein: CASSFFATSDLYNEQFF

clone size: -
V gene: TRBV7-9
J gene: TRBJ2-7
D gene: -
CDR3 DNA: TGTGCCAGCAGCGAGATTACTAGCTTGTACGAGCAGTACTTC
CDR3 protein: CASSEITSLYEQYF

clone size: -
V gene: TRBV30
J gene: TRBJ2-7
D gene: -
CDR3 DNA: TGTGCCTGGAGTGTAAGCTCCTACGAGCAGTACTTC
CDR3 protein: CAWSVSSYEQYF

clone size: once
V gene: TRBV5-1
J gene: TRBJ2-2
D gene: -
CDR3 DNA: TGCGCCAGCAGCTCACAAGGGGGGGTCACCGGGGAGCTGTTTTTT
CDR3 protein: CASSSQGGVTGELFF

clone size: -
V gene: TRBV9
J gene: TRBJ1-2
D gene: -
CDR3 DNA: TGTGCCAGCAGCGTAGCTCCCGACCCTTATGGCTACACCTTC
CDR3 protein: CASSVAPDPYGYTF